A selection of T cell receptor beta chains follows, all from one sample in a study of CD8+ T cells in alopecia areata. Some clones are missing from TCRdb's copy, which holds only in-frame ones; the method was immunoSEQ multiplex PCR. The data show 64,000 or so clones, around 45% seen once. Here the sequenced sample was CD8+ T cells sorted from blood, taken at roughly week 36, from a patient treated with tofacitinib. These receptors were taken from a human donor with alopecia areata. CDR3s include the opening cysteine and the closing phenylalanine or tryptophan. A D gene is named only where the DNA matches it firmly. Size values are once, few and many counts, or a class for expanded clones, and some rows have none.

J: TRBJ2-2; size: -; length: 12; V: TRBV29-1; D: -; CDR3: CSVVWWAGELFF; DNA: TGCAGCGTTGTGTGGTGGGCCGGGGAGCTGTTTTTT
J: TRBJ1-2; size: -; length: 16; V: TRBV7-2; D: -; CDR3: CASSKGTGPPGYGYTF; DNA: TGTGCCAGCAGCAAGGGGACGGGGCCCCCTGGCTATGGCTACACCTTC
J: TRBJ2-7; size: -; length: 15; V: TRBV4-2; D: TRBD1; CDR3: CASSQDLGQAYEQYF; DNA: TGTGCCAGCAGCCAAGATTTGGGACAGGCCTACGAGCAGTACTTC
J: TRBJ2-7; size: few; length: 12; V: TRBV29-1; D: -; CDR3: CSVVSGLGEQYF; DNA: TGCAGCGTTGTGTCCGGCCTCGGTGAGCAGTACTTC
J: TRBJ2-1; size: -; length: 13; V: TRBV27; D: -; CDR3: CASSLGTANEQFF; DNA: TGTGCCAGCAGTTTGGGAACAGCCAATGAGCAGTTCTTC
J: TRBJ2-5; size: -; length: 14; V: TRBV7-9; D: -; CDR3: CASRSTGARETQYF; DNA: TGTGCCAGCAGAAGTACGGGGGCGCGGGAGACCCAGTACTTC
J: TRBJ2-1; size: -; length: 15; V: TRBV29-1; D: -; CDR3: CSVEDGGNRVDEQFF; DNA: TGCAGCGTTGAAGATGGAGGCAACAGGGTGGATGAGCAGTTCTTC
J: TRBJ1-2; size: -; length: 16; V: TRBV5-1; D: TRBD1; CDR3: CASSPNGQGADYGYTF; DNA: TGCGCCAGCAGCCCAAACGGACAGGGGGCTGACTATGGCTACACCTTC
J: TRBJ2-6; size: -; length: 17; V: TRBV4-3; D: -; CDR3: CASSQDTGVSGANVLTF; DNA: TGCGCCAGCAGCCAAGATACCGGGGTCTCTGGGGCCAACGTCCTGACTTTC
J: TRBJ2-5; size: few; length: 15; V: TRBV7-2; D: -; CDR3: CASSFSPSTQETQYF; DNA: TGTGCCAGCAGCTTCTCGCCTAGCACCCAAGAGACCCAGTACTTC
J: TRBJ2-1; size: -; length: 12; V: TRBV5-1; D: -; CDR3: CASSLAYNEQFF; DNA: TGCGCCAGCAGCTTGGCCTACAATGAGCAGTTCTTC
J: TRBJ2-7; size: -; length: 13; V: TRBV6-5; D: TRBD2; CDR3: CASSSPGRYEQYF; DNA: TGTGCCAGCAGTTCCCCCGGGAGGTACGAGCAGTACTTC
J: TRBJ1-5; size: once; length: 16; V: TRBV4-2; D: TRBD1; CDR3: CASSQEVGQGISPQHF; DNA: TGTGCCAGCAGCCAAGAGGTAGGACAGGGAATCAGTCCCCAGCATTTT
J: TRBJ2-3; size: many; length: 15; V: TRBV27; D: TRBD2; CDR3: CASSLWGLSTDTQYF; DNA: TGTGCCAGCAGTTTATGGGGACTATCCACAGATACGCAGTATTTT